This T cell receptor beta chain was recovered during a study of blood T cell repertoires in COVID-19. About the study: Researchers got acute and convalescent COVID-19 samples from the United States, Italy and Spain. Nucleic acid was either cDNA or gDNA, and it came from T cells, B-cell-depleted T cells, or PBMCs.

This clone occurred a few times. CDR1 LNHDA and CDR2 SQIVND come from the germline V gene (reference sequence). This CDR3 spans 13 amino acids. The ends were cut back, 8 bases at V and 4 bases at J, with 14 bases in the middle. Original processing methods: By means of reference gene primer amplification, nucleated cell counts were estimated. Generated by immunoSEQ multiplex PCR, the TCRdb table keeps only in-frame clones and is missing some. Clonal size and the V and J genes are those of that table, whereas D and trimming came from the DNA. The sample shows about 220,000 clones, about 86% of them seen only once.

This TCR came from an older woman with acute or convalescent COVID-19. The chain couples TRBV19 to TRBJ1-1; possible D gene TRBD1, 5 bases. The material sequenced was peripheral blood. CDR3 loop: CASYRSRSTEAFF. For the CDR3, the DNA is TGTGCCAGTTACAGGAGTCGATCCACTGAAGCTTTCTTT.